This is a list of T cell receptor beta chains from one sample in a study of T-cell reconstitution after alpha-beta-depleted transplantation in children. Each CDR3 protein is one row after TCRdb ran MiXCR on the PCR reads. The profile covers 420,000 or so distinct CDR3 sequences, with about 11% appearing a single time and 4.5% to 6.5% taken by the ten largest. Sequencing used PBMCs from the stem cell graft donor, obtained from the stem cell graft. Source of these receptors: a human donor who donated a stem cell graft to a child with acute myeloid leukemia. Each CDR3 is given with its conserved first and last residue. The D gene is left open where the match is weak. Rows may omit the clone size; those that give it use once, few, many or a size class.

d_gene	v_gene	j_gene	len	abundance	CDR3aa	CDR3nt
NA	TRBV4-1	TRBJ2-1	14	few	CASSQSFSYNEQFF	TGCGCCAGCAGCCAAAGTTTCTCCTACAATGAGCAGTTCTTC
TRBD2	TRBV5-6	TRBJ2-1	13	few	CASSILAGDEQFF	TGTGCCAGCAGCATACTAGCGGGGGATGAGCAGTTCTTC
NA	TRBV20-1	TRBJ2-6	14	NA	CSARAASGANVLTF	TGCAGTGCTAGGGCGGCCTCTGGGGCCAACGTCCTGACTTTC
TRBD1	TRBV4-3	TRBJ2-7	16	few	CASSQDIRDRVNEQYF	TGCGCCAGCAGCCAGGACATCCGGGACAGGGTGAACGAGCAGTACTTC
NA	TRBV20-1	TRBJ2-1	16	few	CSARFFKGGNNNEQFF	TGCAGTGCAAGGTTCTTCAAGGGGGGGAACAACAATGAGCAGTTCTTC
NA	TRBV29-1	TRBJ1-4	15	many	CSVARTGSLNEKLFF	TGCAGCGTTGCCCGAACGGGCAGCCTTAATGAAAAACTGTTTTTT
TRBD1	TRBV5-1	TRBJ2-2	17	many	CASSFAYDRANTGELFF	TGCGCCAGCAGCTTTGCTTACGACAGGGCGAACACCGGGGAGCTGTTTTTT
TRBD2	TRBV18	TRBJ2-5	15	NA	CASSLSTSGRGAQYF	TGTGCCAGCTCACTTTCGACTAGCGGCCGGGGGGCCCAGTACTTC
TRBD1	TRBV18	TRBJ2-7	13	few	CASSPPGQSEQYF	TGTGCCAGCTCACCACCGGGACAGTCTGAGCAGTACTTC
NA	TRBV4-3	TRBJ2-3	18	few	CASSQDSHTGSSTDTQYF	TGCGCCAGCAGCCAAGATTCGCATACAGGTAGTAGCACAGATACGCAGTATTTT
NA	TRBV7-2	TRBJ2-1	16	few	CASSLTAQLRPAEQFF	TGTGCCAGCAGCTTAACGGCTCAGTTAAGGCCAGCTGAGCAGTTCTTC
TRBD2	TRBV12-3/TRBV12-4	TRBJ2-2	17	NA	CASSFKAGGPDTGELFF	TGTGCCAGCAGTTTCAAAGCGGGAGGGCCGGACACCGGGGAGCTGTTTTTT
NA	TRBV4-1	TRBJ1-1	13	NA	CASSHPGYSEAFF	TGCGCCAGCAGCCACCCGGGGTACTCTGAAGCTTTCTTT
TRBD1	TRBV3-1	TRBJ2-6	15	NA	CASSQGGQGANVLTF	TGTGCCAGCAGCCAAGGAGGACAGGGAGCCAACGTCCTGACTTTC
NA	TRBV7-2	TRBJ1-1	14	few	CASSSDGGNAEAFF	TGTGCCAGCAGCTCCGATGGAGGAAATGCTGAAGCTTTCTTT
NA	TRBV27	TRBJ1-2	15	NA	CASRRGGQGNYGYTF	TGTGCCAGCAGGAGGGGGGGGCAGGGGAACTATGGCTACACCTTC
TRBD1	TRBV6-4	TRBJ1-1	14	many	CASKATGTGTEAFF	TGTGCCAGCAAAGCAACAGGGACAGGCACTGAAGCTTTCTTT
TRBD2	TRBV20-1	TRBJ2-1	16	NA	CSAGGGTSGFYNEQFF	TGCAGTGCTGGGGGAGGTACTAGCGGGTTTTACAATGAGCAGTTCTTC
TRBD2	TRBV5-1	TRBJ2-7	14	NA	CASGERTSGYEQYF	TGCGCCAGCGGTGAAAGGACTAGCGGCTACGAGCAGTACTTC
NA	TRBV20-1	TRBJ1-1	14	NA	CSAEYPLRGTEAFF	TGCAGTGCCGAGTACCCCCTAAGGGGCACTGAAGCTTTCTTT
NA	TRBV5-5	TRBJ1-1	13	many	CASSIGQLTEAFF	TGTGCCAGCAGCATCGGACAGCTCACTGAAGCTTTCTTT
NA	TRBV2	TRBJ2-2	15	many	CASLGERTNTGELFF	TGTGCCAGCTTGGGGGAACGGACGAACACCGGGGAGCTGTTTTTT
NA	TRBV4-3	TRBJ2-5	14	NA	CASSQDSSEETQYF	TGCGCCAGCAGCCAAGATAGTAGCGAAGAGACCCAGTACTTC
NA	TRBV27	TRBJ2-3	14	few	CASSFWGGPDTQYF	TGTGCCAGCAGTTTCTGGGGGGGGCCAGATACGCAGTATTTT
TRBD1	TRBV29-1	TRBJ2-7	13	few	CSATTGDPYEQYF	TGCAGCGCTACGACAGGGGACCCCTACGAGCAGTACTTC
NA	TRBV5-1	TRBJ2-7	16	NA	CASSLASSDGSYEQYF	TGCGCCAGCAGCTTGGCCTCGTCCGACGGATCCTACGAGCAGTACTTC
NA	TRBV3-1	TRBJ1-2	13	NA	CASSQDSGFGYTF	TGTGCCAGCAGCCAAGATTCGGGGTTCGGCTACACCTTC
TRBD2	TRBV5-1	TRBJ2-1	15	NA	CASSFGLAPGNEQFF	TGCGCCAGCAGCTTTGGACTAGCGCCAGGCAATGAGCAGTTCTTC
NA	TRBV20-1	TRBJ2-1	16	few	CSASVGGRVYGDEQFF	TGCAGTGCTAGTGTGGGTGGCAGGGTCTACGGAGATGAGCAGTTCTTC
NA	TRBV12-3/TRBV12-4	TRBJ1-2	14	NA	CASSFGTQNYGYTF	TGTGCCAGCAGTTTCGGGACCCAGAACTATGGCTACACCTTC
NA	TRBV12-3/TRBV12-4	TRBJ2-2	15	many	CASSVHRDGTGELFF	TGTGCCAGCAGCGTACACCGGGACGGGACCGGGGAGCTGTTTTTT
NA	TRBV4-3	TRBJ2-2	15	many	CASSQDWSYTGELFF	TGCGCCAGCAGCCAAGATTGGAGCTACACCGGGGAGCTGTTTTTT
NA	TRBV9	TRBJ2-4	13	few	CASSVAKFGIQYF	TGTGCCAGCAGCGTAGCAAAGTTCGGCATTCAGTACTTC
TRBD2	TRBV27	TRBJ2-7	15	few	CASSFGLAGVNEQYF	TGTGCCAGCAGTTTCGGACTAGCGGGAGTTAATGAGCAGTACTTC
NA	TRBV18	TRBJ1-3	13	NA	CASSPPRRDTIYF	TGTGCCAGCTCACCTCCTCGGCGGGACACCATATATTTT
NA	TRBV20-1	TRBJ2-2	12	NA	CSAFANTGELFF	TGCAGTGCTTTTGCGAACACCGGGGAGCTGTTTTTT
TRBD2	TRBV15	TRBJ2-3	16	few	CATSRDQLAAADTQYF	TGTGCCACCAGCAGAGATCAACTAGCGGCCGCAGATACGCAGTATTTT
NA	TRBV7-2	TRBJ2-3	14	few	CASSKAPSADTQYF	TGTGCCAGCAGCAAAGCCCCTAGCGCTGATACGCAGTATTTT
NA	TRBV20-1	TRBJ2-7	14	NA	CSARAGRRIYEQYF	TGCAGTGCTAGGGCCGGCAGGAGGATATACGAGCAGTACTTC
NA	TRBV20-1	TRBJ2-1	18	NA	CSARVASPPPRVYNEQFF	TGCAGTGCTAGAGTCGCCTCCCCGCCCCCCCGGGTCTACAATGAGCAGTTCTTC
NA	TRBV11-3	TRBJ2-2	14	many	CASSPGQHTGELFF	TGTGCCAGCAGCCCTGGACAGCACACCGGGGAGCTGTTTTTT
TRBD2	TRBV19	TRBJ2-5	15	NA	CASRLAGGLQETQYF	TGTGCCAGTAGACTAGCGGGAGGGCTCCAAGAGACCCAGTACTTC
NA	TRBV5-1	TRBJ1-4	15	few	CASSLNWETNEKLFF	TGCGCCAGCAGCTTGAATTGGGAAACTAATGAAAAACTGTTTTTT
TRBD1	TRBV3-1	TRBJ1-3	14	few	CASSQGTGGNTIYF	TGTGCCAGCAGCCAAGGGACAGGAGGAAACACCATATATTTT
NA	TRBV29-1	TRBJ2-2	12	few	CSAGRDVGELFF	TGCAGCGCGGGCAGGGACGTCGGGGAGCTGTTTTTT
NA	TRBV20-1	TRBJ2-3	13	NA	CSASLDSGMTQYF	TGCAGTGCTAGCTTAGACTCCGGAATGACGCAGTATTTT
NA	TRBV6-2/TRBV6-3	TRBJ2-4	16	few	CASSYSYGRYKNIQYF	TGTGCCAGCAGTTACTCGTACGGAAGGTACAAAAACATTCAGTACTTC
NA	TRBV27	TRBJ2-1	15	once	CASSNWPSSYNEQFF	TGTGCCAGCAGTAATTGGCCCAGCTCCTACAATGAGCAGTTCTTC
NA	TRBV14	TRBJ2-2	13	few	CASSPIITGELFF	TGTGCCAGCAGCCCTATTATCACCGGGGAGCTGTTTTTT
TRBD1	TRBV20-1	TRBJ1-2	12	few	CSAKTGEGGYTF	TGCAGTGCTAAAACAGGGGAAGGTGGCTACACCTTC
TRBD1	TRBV11-2	TRBJ1-6	15	NA	CASSLRGLGEAPLHF	TGTGCCAGCAGCTTAAGGGGGCTGGGAGAGGCACCCCTCCACTTT
TRBD1	TRBV6-1	TRBJ1-5	16	NA	CASSKTGGDSNQPQHF	TGTGCCAGCAGTAAGACAGGGGGTGATAGCAATCAGCCCCAGCATTTT
NA	TRBV7-2	TRBJ2-3	14	NA	CASSYRSGTDTQYF	TGTGCCAGCAGCTACCGTTCGGGCACAGATACGCAGTATTTT
NA	TRBV20-1	TRBJ1-2	13	NA	CSASPQRDYGYTF	TGCAGTGCTAGCCCCCAAAGGGACTATGGCTACACCTTC